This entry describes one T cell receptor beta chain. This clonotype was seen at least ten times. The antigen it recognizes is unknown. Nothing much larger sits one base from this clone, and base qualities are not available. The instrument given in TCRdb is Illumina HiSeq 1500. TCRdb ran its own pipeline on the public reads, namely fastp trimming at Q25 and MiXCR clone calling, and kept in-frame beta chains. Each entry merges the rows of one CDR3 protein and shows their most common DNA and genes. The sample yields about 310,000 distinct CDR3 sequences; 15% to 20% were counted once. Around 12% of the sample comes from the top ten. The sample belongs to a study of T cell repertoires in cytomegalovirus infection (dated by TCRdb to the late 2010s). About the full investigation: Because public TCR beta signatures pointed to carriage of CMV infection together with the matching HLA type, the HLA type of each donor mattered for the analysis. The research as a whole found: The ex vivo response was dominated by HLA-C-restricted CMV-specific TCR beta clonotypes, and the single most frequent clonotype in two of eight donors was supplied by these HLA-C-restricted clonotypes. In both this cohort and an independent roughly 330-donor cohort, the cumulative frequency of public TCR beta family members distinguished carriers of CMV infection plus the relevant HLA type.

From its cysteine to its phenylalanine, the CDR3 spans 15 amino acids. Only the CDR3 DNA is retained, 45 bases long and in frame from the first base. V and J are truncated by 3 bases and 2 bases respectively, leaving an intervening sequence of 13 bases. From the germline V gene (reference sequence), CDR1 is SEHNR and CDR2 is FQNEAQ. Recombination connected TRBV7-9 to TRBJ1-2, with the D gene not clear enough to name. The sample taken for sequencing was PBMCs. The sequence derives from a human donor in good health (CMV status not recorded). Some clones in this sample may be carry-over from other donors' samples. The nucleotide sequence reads TGTGCCAGCAGCTTCTCCCCTACAGAGAACTATGGCTACACCTTC. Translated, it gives CASSFSPTENYGYTF.